The 25 T cell receptor beta chains given below trace back to one sample, sequenced in a study of blood T cell repertoires in COVID-19. Assay: immunoSEQ multiplex PCR; the TCRdb copy retains only in-frame clones and omits some. Seen here are 40,000 to 50,000 clones, approximately 90% observed once, and the top ten hold approximately 9.6%. The sample consisted of peripheral blood. These receptors were obtained from a man over 45 with active COVID-19.

V usage is TRBV5-5 and J usage is TRBJ2-5; no reliable D call. Germline V gene data show CDR1 as SGHKS and CDR2 as YYEKEE (reference sequence). Trimming took 2 bases from V and 0 from J, leaving 11 bases between them. The CDR3 spans 15 residues. CDR3 in DNA: TGTGCCAGCAGCTTCGAGGCTCCTTACCAAGAGACCCAGTACTTC. This codes for CASSFEAPYQETQYF.

The chain has TRBV7-6 and TRBJ1-6; D gene unclear. This CDR3 comprises 15 residues. Trimming removed 5 bases from V and 6 bases from J, with 14 bases in between. Germline V gives CDR1 SGHVS, CDR2 FNYEAQ. CDR3 loop: CASSRSPGSNSPLHF. The DNA of the CDR3 is TGTGCCAGCAGCCGAAGCCCCGGTTCTAATTCACCCCTCCACTTT.

This rearrangement joins TRBV5-1 to TRBJ2-5; D is unclear. The CDR3 is made up of 12 amino acids. With 0 bases removed from V and 4 bases from J, the gap between germline ends came to 4 bases. Germline V gives CDR1 SGHRS, CDR2 YFSETQ. CDR3 in DNA: TGCGCCAGCAGCTTGGCTCGAGAGACCCAGTACTTC. This codes for CASSLARETQYF.

The chain joins TRBV4-1 to TRBJ1-5; TRBD1 is a possible D gene (5 bases). CDR3 length: 17 residues. Per germline, CDR1 MGHRA and CDR2 YSYEKL. The V end lost 2 bases, the J end lost 3 bases, and 17 bases lay between the germline ends. DNA of the CDR3: TGCGCCAGCAGCCAATCGGATGGGGGGGGGATCAATCAGCCCCAGCATTTT. It yields the protein CASSQSDGGGINQPQHF.

The chain carries TRBV6-5 and TRBJ1-1; 7 bases are a match to TRBD1. Trimming cost V 7 bases and J 1 base; bases outside gene matches: 6. CDR3 size: 14 residues. The V gene's germline CDR1 is MNHEY and CDR2 SVGAGI. CDR3 coding DNA: TGTGCCAGCAAAAACCGACAGGGGAACACTGAAGCTTTCTTT. Translated: CASKNRQGNTEAFF.

The V and J genes are TRBV21-1 and TRBJ2-7; the table's D call, TRBD1, has no DNA check behind it. TRBV21-1 constitutes a pseudogene. CDR3 length equals 17 residues. The CDR3 nucleotides read TGTGCCAGCAGCAAAAGTCGAGGGACAGGGGTAGGCTACGAGCAGTACTTC. Amino acid sequence: CASSKSRGTGVGYEQYF.

The chain links TRBV19 to TRBJ2-3; 9 nucleotides line up with TRBD1. Per germline, CDR1 LNHDA and CDR2 SQIVND (reference sequence). The CDR3 consists of 14 residues. Losses at the gene ends were 7 bases for V and 4 bases for J; bases not matched to a gene: 6. CDR3 coding DNA: TGTGCCAGTAAATGGACAGGGGAGGCAGATACGCAGTATTTT. It codes for CASKWTGEADTQYF.

The V gene is TRBV6-5, the J gene TRBJ1-1; tentative D call: TRBD1 (6 bases). V lost 2 bases and J lost 7, with 17 bases in between. Germline-derived CDR1 and CDR2 are MNHEY and SVGAGI. The CDR3 is made up of 15 amino acids. In DNA, the CDR3 is TGTGCCAGCAGTTACGGGGGCCTTTCCTCAAATGAAGCTTTCTTT. It is translated as CASSYGGLSSNEAFF.

This rearrangement joins TRBV10-3 to TRBJ1-1; no firm D call. V lost 5 bases, J lost 3 bases, and 10 bases lay in between. This CDR3 region has 13 residues. The germline V gene has CDR1 ENHRY and CDR2 SYGVKD. For the CDR3, the DNA is TGTGCCATCAGTAGGACGGACTACACTGAAGCTTTCTTT. Translated, it gives CAISRTDYTEAFF.

This clone showed up just once. The chain employs TRBV24-1 and TRBJ2-7, with TRBD1 matching 7 bases. Trimming removed 4 bases from V and 5 bases from J; junction bases left unmatched: 7. The germline V gene has CDR1 KGHDR and CDR2 SFDVKD. The CDR3 extends over 14 amino acids. The DNA for the CDR3 is TGTGCCACCAGTGACGAAGACAGGGCCCACGAGCAGTACTTC. Protein: CATSDEDRAHEQYF.

The V call is TRBV25-1, the J call TRBJ2-1, with TRBD1 matching 11 bases. After removal of 3 bases from V and 6 bases from J, the junction contained 7 bases not matched to a gene. Germline CDR1 is MGHDK and CDR2 is SYGVNS. The CDR3 consists of 16 residues. The CDR3 DNA is TGTGCCAGCAGTGATAGGGGGACAGGGGGTCTCAATGAGCAGTTCTTC. This codes for CASSDRGTGGLNEQFF.

J is TRBJ2-1 and V is TRBV3-1 (or the pseudogene TRBV3-2); 8 nucleotides match TRBD2. V lost 1 base and J lost 8; bases outside the gene matches: 7. The germline V gene encodes CDR1 LGHDT and CDR2 YNNKEL (reference sequence). The CDR3 covers 15 residues. The CDR3 protein is CASSQGVAGSYEQFF. CDR3 coding DNA: TGTGCCAGCAGCCAAGGTGTAGCGGGATCGTATGAGCAGTTCTTC.

This rearrangement joins TRBV6-5 to TRBJ2-5, with a weak D call TRBD2 (6 bases). Germline values: CDR1 MNHEY, CDR2 SVGAGI. The CDR3 spans 15 residues. Deletions cut 4 bases from V and 3 bases from J, with 15 bases between. As DNA, the CDR3 is TGTGCCAGCAGTTTATGGGGGGAAAGGGAAGAGACCCAGTACTTC. This sequence encodes CASSLWGEREETQYF.

This chain links TRBV28 with TRBJ2-5; 7 nucleotides match TRBD2. CDR3 length equals 15 residues. V dropped 6 bases and J dropped 0; count of bases not matched to a gene: 7. Germline loops: CDR1 MDHEN, CDR2 SYDVKM. CDR3 loop: CASSSAGANQETQYF. CDR3 bases: TGTGCCAGCAGCTCGGCGGGAGCGAACCAAGAGACCCAGTACTTC.

This chain connects TRBV19 to TRBJ2-7; 7 nucleotides match TRBD1. This CDR3 contains 16 residues. Germline CDR1 and CDR2: LNHDA and SQIVND (reference sequence). Losses at the gene ends were 10 bases for V and 3 bases for J; bases not matched to a gene: 18. This CDR3 reads CATRQIRDRKHYEQYF. As DNA, the CDR3 is TGTGCCACCCGACAAATCCGGGACAGAAAACACTACGAGCAGTACTTC.

This sequence joins TRBV19 and TRBJ1-3, with D possibly matching TRBD1 (6 bases). The CDR3 is made up of 16 amino acids. Germline values: CDR1 LNHDA, CDR2 SQIVND (reference sequence). V lost 6 bases to trimming and J lost 4 bases, with 19 bases between them. CDR3: CASSLPRTVGGNTIYF. The CDR3 nucleotides read TGTGCCAGTAGCCTACCCCGGACAGTCGGCGGAAACACCATATATTTT.

This clone occurred once. The CDR3 DNA reads as TGTGCCAGCAGCCTGGCCACAGGGGTCACAGATACGCAGTATTTT. This codes for CASSLATGVTDTQYF. V and J are TRBV5-6 and TRBJ2-3; the match to TRBD1 covers 7 bases. The CDR3 consists of 15 residues. Germline V gene data show CDR1 as SGHDT and CDR2 as YYEEEE. The trim removed 4 bases at V and 2 bases at J, leaving 7 bases unmatched.

The chain employs TRBV18 and TRBJ2-1; D possibly corresponds to TRBD2 (6 bases). V lost 3 bases and J lost 7, with 10 bases in between. The CDR3 consists of 13 residues. Germline assignment: CDR1 KGHSH and CDR2 LQKENI. CDR3 coding DNA: TGTGCCAGCTCACCTAGCGGAACTAATGAGCAGTTCTTC. It yields the protein CASSPSGTNEQFF.

The rearrangement links TRBV3-1 (or the pseudogene TRBV3-2) to TRBJ2-6; 9 bases match TRBD1. V shed 4 bases and J 2 bases; nucleotides not matched to a gene: 6. Germline CDR1 and CDR2: LGHDT and YNNKEL (reference sequence). The CDR3 loop spans 17 amino acids. CDR3 DNA sequence: TGTGCCAGCAGCCCGGGACAGGGCTCAGCTGGGGCCAACGTCCTGACTTTC. Amino acids: CASSPGQGSAGANVLTF.

The V gene is TRBV14, the J gene TRBJ2-5; the match to TRBD1 covers 10 bases. CDR1 and CDR2 from the germline V gene are SGHDN and FVKESK. The ends lost 4 bases at V and 4 bases at J; junction bases unmatched: 6. This CDR3 has 15 residues. The CDR3 DNA follows: TGTGCCAGCAGCCTCCGACAGGGGGCCGGAGAGACCCAGTACTTC. Its protein product is CASSLRQGAGETQYF.

The chain carries TRBV6-5 and TRBJ1-1, with D unclear. CDR1 is MNHEY and CDR2 is SVGAGI in the germline V gene. Trimming cost V 0 bases and J 0 bases, with 11 bases left between them. The CDR3 spans 16 residues. CDR3 DNA: TGTGCCAGCAGTTACTCGTTCATTGAGGTGAACACTGAAGCTTTCTTT. Protein: CASSYSFIEVNTEAFF.

This clone was found a few times. The genes are TRBV28 and TRBJ2-7; D remains ambiguous. This CDR3 is 14 amino acids long. Germline CDR1 and CDR2: MDHEN and SYDVKM. The ends were cut back, 6 bases at V and 1 base at J, with 13 bases in the middle. The CDR3 region is CASSRPGRSYEQYF. The CDR3 nucleotides are TGTGCCAGCAGCCGGCCAGGAAGGTCCTACGAGCAGTACTTC.

This rearrangement joins TRBV6-1 to TRBJ2-1, with D possibly TRBD1 on 6 matching bases. Germline loops: CDR1 MNHNS, CDR2 SASEGT. With 3 bases removed from V and 2 bases from J, the gap between germline ends came to 11 bases. This CDR3 has 15 amino acids. The CDR3 DNA reads as TGTGCCAGCAGTGATCAGGGGCACCCCTACAATGAGCAGTTCTTC. As protein: CASSDQGHPYNEQFF.

V is TRBV6-6 and J is TRBJ2-7; 8 nucleotides align to TRBD2. The CDR3 is made up of 14 amino acids. V lost 6 bases, J lost 3 bases, and 7 bases stayed unmatched. Germline CDR1 and CDR2: MNHNY and SVGAGI (reference sequence). Here the CDR3 reads CASRTPGLDYEQYF. For the CDR3, the DNA is TGTGCCAGCAGAACTCCGGGACTAGACTACGAGCAGTACTTC.

The CDR3 loop reads CASSVTGLGEQYF. CDR3 coding DNA: TGTGCCAGCAGCGTGACAGGGCTGGGAGAGCAGTACTTC. The V gene is TRBV9, the J gene TRBJ2-7; 7 nucleotides match TRBD1. Per germline, CDR1 SGDLS and CDR2 YYNGEE. V lost 2 bases to trimming and J lost 7 bases; unmatched junction nucleotides: 6. CDR3 size: 13 residues.